This T cell receptor (beta chain) was identified in a study of blood T cell repertoires in COVID-19. The count of this clone is one. TCRdb's copy holds only in-frame clones and misses some; the assay was immunoSEQ multiplex PCR. Found here are roughly 300,000 clones, 70% to 85% of them singletons; the top ten hold about 1.5%. From germline, CDR1 is MDHEN and CDR2 SYDVKM. V was pared by 7 bases and J by 3 bases, with 9 bases of the junction left unmatched. This CDR3 spans 15 amino acids. Sequenced: peripheral blood. This clonotype was obtained from a human donor with COVID-19, enrolled during active disease. The donor label of this sample is uncertain. The chain couples TRBV28 to TRBJ2-7, with 10 bases fitting TRBD2. As DNA, the CDR3 is TGTGCCAGCACTCTTCTAGCGGGAGTATTCTACGAGCAGTACTTC. It codes for CASTLLAGVFYEQYF.